A selection of T cell receptor beta chains follows, all from one sample in a study of blood T cell repertoires in COVID-19. Assay: immunoSEQ multiplex PCR; the TCRdb copy retains only in-frame clones and omits some. In the table there are 90,000 to 100,000 clones, approximately 84% of which are singletons. The sequenced sample was peripheral blood. The receptor set was obtained from a woman in her sixties with acute or convalescent COVID-19. Both conserved end residues are part of each CDR3. Each record gives: CDR3 length, D gene, clone size, V gene, J gene, CDR3 DNA, CDR3 protein. A D gene is named only where the DNA matches it firmly. The size field is filled for only some rows; it gives once, few, many or a size class.

len: 16; d_gene: TRBD1; abundance: NA; v_gene: TRBV6-2/TRBV6-3; j_gene: TRBJ2-1; CDR3nt: TGTGCCAGCAGTTACCGCCGGGACAGGGTCTACAATGAGCAGTTCTTC; CDR3aa: CASSYRRDRVYNEQFF
len: 15; d_gene: NA; abundance: NA; v_gene: TRBV19; j_gene: TRBJ1-1; CDR3nt: TGTGCCAGTAGGTCAGGGGTTATAATGAGGACTGAAGCTTTCTTT; CDR3aa: CASRSGVIMRTEAFF
len: 14; d_gene: TRBD1; abundance: NA; v_gene: TRBV5-6; j_gene: TRBJ1-3; CDR3nt: TGTGCCAGCAGCTTAGGGGGCGGAGGAAACACCATATATTTT; CDR3aa: CASSLGGGGNTIYF
len: 15; d_gene: TRBD1; abundance: NA; v_gene: TRBV3-1/TRBV3-2; j_gene: TRBJ1-5; CDR3nt: TGTGCCAGCAGCCAAGGCCCTCGGACAGGCCAGCCCCAGCATTTT; CDR3aa: CASSQGPRTGQPQHF
len: 15; d_gene: NA; abundance: NA; v_gene: TRBV7-2; j_gene: TRBJ2-2; CDR3nt: TGTGCCAGCAGCTTAGATAGCCCGAGCACCGGGGAGCTGTTTTTT; CDR3aa: CASSLDSPSTGELFF
len: 15; d_gene: TRBD2; abundance: NA; v_gene: TRBV6-5; j_gene: TRBJ2-2; CDR3nt: TGTGCCAGCAGCTTAGCGGGGAGAGGCACCGGGGAGCTGTTTTTT; CDR3aa: CASSLAGRGTGELFF
len: 15; d_gene: TRBD1; abundance: NA; v_gene: TRBV6-2/TRBV6-3; j_gene: TRBJ1-4; CDR3nt: TGTGCCAGCAGTTACGCGGGACAGGGGAGTGAAAAACTGTTTTTT; CDR3aa: CASSYAGQGSEKLFF
len: 16; d_gene: TRBD1; abundance: NA; v_gene: TRBV2; j_gene: TRBJ1-5; CDR3nt: TGTGCCAGCAGCAACGACCTCGGACAGGGAAGTCAGCCCCAGCATTTT; CDR3aa: CASSNDLGQGSQPQHF
len: 16; d_gene: NA; abundance: NA; v_gene: TRBV7-9; j_gene: TRBJ2-2; CDR3nt: TGTGCCAGCAGTCCAGGATCGGAGGGACACACCGGGGAGCTGTTTTTT; CDR3aa: CASSPGSEGHTGELFF
len: 15; d_gene: TRBD1; abundance: once; v_gene: TRBV3-1/TRBV3-2; j_gene: TRBJ1-5; CDR3nt: TGTGCCAGCAGCCAAGCAACAGGGGGCAATCAGCCCCAGCATTTT; CDR3aa: CASSQATGGNQPQHF
len: 14; d_gene: TRBD1; abundance: NA; v_gene: TRBV14; j_gene: TRBJ1-2; CDR3nt: TGTGCCAGCACCCCGACAGGGATAGACTATGGCTACACCTTC; CDR3aa: CASTPTGIDYGYTF
len: 17; d_gene: TRBD2; abundance: NA; v_gene: TRBV4-2; j_gene: TRBJ2-2; CDR3nt: TGTGCCAGCAGCCAAGGGACTAGCGGGGGGATTTCCGGGGAGCTGTTTTTT; CDR3aa: CASSQGTSGGISGELFF
len: 12; d_gene: NA; abundance: NA; v_gene: TRBV11-3; j_gene: TRBJ2-3; CDR3nt: TGTGCCAGCGGGCACAGCACAGATACGCAGTATTTT; CDR3aa: CASGHSTDTQYF
len: 15; d_gene: TRBD1; abundance: NA; v_gene: TRBV18; j_gene: TRBJ1-6; CDR3nt: TGTGCCAGCTCACTAGATACAGGGGAAAACTCACCCCTCCACTTT; CDR3aa: CASSLDTGENSPLHF